The 9 T cell receptor beta chains in this list originate from one sample, sequenced in a study of CD8+ T cells in alopecia areata. RNA extraction was followed by reverse transcription into cDNA, which acted as the sequencing template. Libraries were prepared by immunoSEQ multiplex PCR; TCRdb keeps only in-frame clonotypes and omits some of them. The top ten hold about 2.6% of the sample, which has roughly 230,000 clones, roughly 40% seen once. Treatment of the sample: oral pan-JAK inhibitor, 5-10 mg twice daily. Here the sequenced sample was CD4+ T cells sorted from blood, taken at approximately week 36, from a patient treated with tofacitinib. These receptors were collected from a human donor with alopecia areata.

V and J are TRBV18 and TRBJ1-1, with TRBD1 matching over 7 bases. The CDR3 has 13 residues. Germline V gene lookup returns CDR1 KGHSH and CDR2 LQKENI. J was trimmed by 3 bases and V by 6 bases; bases with no gene match: 4. The CDR3 DNA reads TGTGCCAGCTCGGCCGGGACAGACACTGAAGCTTTCTTT. Amino acids: CASSAGTDTEAFF.

A word on this clone: One junction end does not reproduce the germline sequence, and a read error may be involved. The genes are TRBV27 and TRBJ2-5; 8 nucleotides agree with TRBD1. The germline V gene encodes CDR1 MNHEY and CDR2 SMNVEV (reference sequence). The CDR3 length is 15 residues. The CDR3 DNA sequence: TGTGCCAGCAGTACGACGGGACAGGCCCAAGGGACCCAGTACTTC. The encoded protein is CASSTTGQAQGTQYF.

The chain couples TRBV14 to TRBJ2-3; D gene uncertain. The V end lost 0 bases, the J end lost 4 bases, and 8 bases lay between the germline ends. Germline assignment: CDR1 SGHDN and CDR2 FVKESK. The CDR3 spans 14 residues. CDR3 protein: CASSQDLPADTQYF. CDR3 in DNA: TGTGCCAGCAGCCAAGATCTACCCGCAGATACGCAGTATTTT.

This clone was observed at least ten times. DNA for the CDR3: TGTGCCAGCAGCAAGTGCCCGGAAGGAGCCTCTGGAAACACCATATATTTT. Translating gives CASSKCPEGASGNTIYF. The genes are TRBV21-1 and TRBJ1-3. TRBV21-1 is a recognized pseudogene. The CDR3 contains 17 residues.

This clone was seen only a few times. CDR3 coding DNA: TGTGCCTGGATAACAGGGCTTTACGGAGCTTTCTTT. It specifies CAWITGLYGAFF. The rearrangement joins TRBV30 to TRBJ1-1; the D gene is possibly TRBD1 (6 bases). The V end was cut by 4 bases, the J end by 10 bases, with 16 bases between. The CDR3 loop spans 12 amino acids. Germline assignment: CDR1 GTSNPN and CDR2 SVGIG (reference sequence).

Remarks on this clone: This same CDR3 is encoded by further DNA sequences in the sample. The J gene is TRBJ1-5, the V gene TRBV6-5; D might be TRBD1 (5 bases). The CDR3 extends over 13 amino acids. V was pared by 6 bases and J by 4 bases, with 10 bases between. Germline CDR1 MNHEY, CDR2 SVGAGI. For the CDR3, the DNA is TGTGCCAGCAGGCTAGACAGTAATCAGCCCCAGCATTTT. Its translation: CASRLDSNQPQHF.

This clone has at least ten counts. Different DNA sequences within this sample yield the same CDR3. The V call is TRBV28, the J call TRBJ1-2, with no clear D. This CDR3 contains 13 residues. V dropped 5 bases and J dropped 5 bases, with 12 bases sitting between them. CDR1 and CDR2 (germline): MDHEN, SYDVKM. The CDR3 loop reads CASSPPGEYGYTF. The CDR3 DNA follows: TGTGCCAGCAGTCCCCCTGGAGAATATGGCTACACCTTC.

The chain combines TRBV15 with TRBJ2-3; TRBD2 might be the D (6 bases). Germline loops: CDR1 LNHNV, CDR2 YYDKDF (reference sequence). V gave up 0 bases and J gave up 6 bases, with 10 bases separating them. CDR3 length: 14 amino acids. The CDR3 here is CATSRDPSADTQYF. CDR3 DNA: TGTGCCACCAGCAGAGATCCTAGCGCTGATACGCAGTATTTT. Together with reference TRBV15 and TRBJ2-3, the CDR3 gives the full variable domain: DAMVIQNPRYQVTQFGKPVTLSCSQTLNHNVMYWYQQKSSQAPKLLFHYYDKDFNNEADTPDNFQSRRPNTSFCFLDIRSPGLGDTAMYLCATSRDPSADTQYFGPGTRLTVL.

The genes are TRBV29-1 and TRBJ1-5; D remains ambiguous. The CDR3 loop spans 13 amino acids. V lost 6 bases, J lost 0 bases, and 9 bases lay in between. CDR1 and CDR2 from the germline V gene are SQVTM and ANQGSEA. The CDR3 spells CSVKDNSNQPQHF. Here the CDR3 DNA reads TGCAGCGTAAAAGACAATAGCAATCAGCCCCAGCATTTT.